The clone carrying this T cell receptor beta chain was observed at least ten times. Its antigen is not known. TCRdb ran MiXCR on the 5' RACE reads and lists one entry per CDR3 protein. The table has tens of thousands of distinct CDR3 sequences, 13% seen once. This specimen belongs to a study of spatial heterogeneity in lung cancer. Study-level findings and limits: Blood carried ubiquitous expanded tumor TCRs more at resection than follow-up.

The sample's time point: sample taken at primary tumor resection. Whole RNA, isolated from tumor, nontumor lung or frozen PBMC, was sequenced without prior sorting. The receptor was isolated from a male donor with early-stage non-small cell lung cancer. The sample was PBMCs, taken at surgery.

CDR3 in amino acids: CASSPNTGTVPLEQYF. Here the CDR3 DNA reads TGTGCCAGCAGCCCAAATACCGGGACAGTACCCCTCGAGCAGTACTTC. The chain has TRBV9 and TRBJ2-7, with 7 bases matching TRBD1. V lost 4 bases and J lost 6; bases outside the gene matches: 16. The CDR3 is made up of 16 amino acids. Germline V lookup: CDR1 SGDLS, CDR2 YYNGEE.